Listed here are 25 T cell receptor beta chains from one sample, sequenced in a study of blood T cell repertoires in COVID-19. TCRdb's copy holds only in-frame clones and misses some; the assay was immunoSEQ multiplex PCR. The sample comprises 200,000 to 250,000 clones, approximately 81% of which are singletons, and roughly 18% rests with the top ten. Sequencing was done on a sample of peripheral blood. These receptors all stem from a woman aged 80 or older with active or convalescent COVID-19.

The chain joins TRBV12-3 or TRBV12-4 to TRBJ1-2, with 7 nucleotides matching TRBD1. This CDR3 has 12 residues. J lost 8 bases, V lost 7 bases, and 7 bases had no gene match. CDR3 nucleotides: TGTGCCAGCACGACAGGGCCACTAGGCTACACCTTC. Translating gives CASTTGPLGYTF.

V gene TRBV30 combines with J gene TRBJ2-4, with a weak D call TRBD2 (5 bases). The ends were cut back, 2 bases at V and 1 base at J, with 6 bases in the middle. This CDR3 contains 13 residues. Germline CDR1 is GTSNPN and CDR2 is SVGIG (reference sequence). CDR3 region: CAWSRGAKNIQYF. DNA of the CDR3: TGTGCCTGGAGTCGAGGGGCCAAAAACATTCAGTACTTC.

This clone was seen a handful of times. This sequence joins TRBV5-6 and TRBJ1-1, with D perhaps matching TRBD1 (6 bases). Germline-derived CDR1 and CDR2 are SGHDT and YYEEEE. Between the trimmed V and J ends, which lost 6 bases and 4 bases, there was a span of 16 bases. The CDR3 length is 14 residues. The CDR3, as DNA: TGTGCCAGCATCCACAGGGCAGGCAGCACTGAAGCTTTCTTT. This codes for CASIHRAGSTEAFF.

This clone was seen a few times. This chain links TRBV7-2 with TRBJ2-1, with 8 bases that match TRBD2. Trimming removed 2 bases from V and 2 bases from J; junction bases left unmatched: 2. This CDR3 spans 15 amino acids. The germline V gene encodes CDR1 SGHTA and CDR2 FQGNSA. The CDR3 loop reads CASSLSGGAYNEQFF. CDR3 nucleotides: TGTGCCAGCAGCTTATCCGGGGGGGCCTACAATGAGCAGTTCTTC.

The V gene is TRBV18, the J gene TRBJ2-3; D is unclear. CDR3 length: 16 amino acids. Germline V lookup: CDR1 KGHSH, CDR2 LQKENI. V lost 6 bases, J lost 1 base, and 17 bases lay in between. The CDR3 sequence is CASSYARSAGTDTQYF. The DNA for the CDR3 is TGTGCCAGCTCTTACGCTAGGTCTGCGGGCACAGATACGCAGTATTTT.

The gene calls are TRBV10-2 and TRBJ1-1; 8 nucleotides agree with TRBD1. The germline V gene has CDR1 WSHSY and CDR2 SAAADI. The CDR3 is 14 amino acids. The V gene end was trimmed by 6 bases and the J gene end by 1 base; junction bases not matched to a gene: 4. CDR3 in DNA: TGCGCCAGCAGCACAGGGGGAAGGAACACTGAAGCTTTCTTT. Amino acids: CASSTGGRNTEAFF.

This clone was seen a handful of times. This chain uses TRBV4-3 with TRBJ1-2; TRBD1 matches 8 bases. The CDR3 is 16 amino acids. V shed 1 base and J 8 bases; nucleotides not matched to a gene: 12. CDR1 is LGHNA and CDR2 is YSLEER in the germline V gene. As DNA, the CDR3 is TGCGCCAGCAGCCAAGGGCCCGGACAGGGATTGAGGGGCTACACCTTC. Protein: CASSQGPGQGLRGYTF.

This rearrangement joins TRBV18 to TRBJ1-1; maybe TRBD1 (5 bases). Trimming pared 9 bases from V and 7 bases from J, leaving 18 bases between. This CDR3 spans 13 amino acids. CDR1 is KGHSH, CDR2 LQKENI, per germline. The CDR3 sequence: CASQSRGGIEAFF. The CDR3 DNA is TGTGCCAGTCAGTCACGCGGGGGAATTGAAGCTTTCTTT.

The chain is built from TRBV12-5 and TRBJ1-1, with 8 bases fitting TRBD1. The V and J ends lost 2 bases and 1 base, in that order; junction bases with no gene match: 6. Germline CDR1 LGHNT, CDR2 FRNRAP. The CDR3 spans 16 residues. The DNA of the CDR3 is TGTGCTAGTGGTTTGATTACAGGGGGATGGAACACTGAAGCTTTCTTT. Amino acid sequence: CASGLITGGWNTEAFF.

This clone was counted between two and nine times. Within the sample, other DNA sequences also encode this same CDR3. The chain joins TRBV19 to TRBJ1-5; 7 bases match TRBD1. Unmatched junction bases numbered 5, after V lost 6 bases and J lost 6 bases. Germline V gives CDR1 LNHDA, CDR2 SQIVND (reference sequence). The length of the CDR3 is 13 residues. The CDR3 region has the DNA TGTGCCAGTAGCGACAGGGTAGGTCAGCCCCAGCATTTT. This sequence encodes CASSDRVGQPQHF. Full variable domain (remainder filled in from reference TRBV19 and TRBJ1-5): DGGITQSPKYLFRKEGQNVTLSCEQNLNHDAMYWYRQDPGQGLRLIYYSQIVNDFQKGDIAEGYSVSREKKESFPLTVTSAQKNPTAFYLCASSDRVGQPQHFGDGTRLSIL.

The chain joins TRBV11-3 to TRBJ2-5; D uncertain. The length of the CDR3 is 17 residues. Deletions cut 10 bases from V and 2 bases from J, with 26 bases between. The V gene's germline CDR1 is SGHNT and CDR2 YENEEA. The CDR3 loop reads CATQPSFSTGIQETQYF. The CDR3, as DNA: TGTGCCACCCAGCCCTCCTTTTCGACGGGTATACAAGAGACCCAGTACTTC.

The chain couples TRBV6-5 to TRBJ2-7; TRBD2 aligns across 12 bases. V lost 4 bases to trimming and J lost 7 bases; unmatched junction nucleotides: 8. There are 15 residues in the CDR3. CDR1 is MNHEY, CDR2 SVGAGI, per germline. CDR3 in amino acids: CASSSRLAGAREQYF. The DNA of the CDR3 is TGTGCCAGCAGTTCCAGACTAGCGGGAGCTAGGGAGCAGTACTTC.

This chain joins TRBV13 and TRBJ2-2; 10 bases fit TRBD2. This CDR3 region has 16 residues. Germline CDR1 reads PRHDT; CDR2 reads FYEKMQ (reference sequence). V lost 4 bases and J lost 4; bases outside the gene matches: 6. The CDR3 here is CASSSSGRRGTGELFF. CDR3 nucleotide sequence: TGTGCCAGCAGCTCTAGCGGGAGAAGGGGCACCGGGGAGCTGTTTTTT.

CDR3 sequence: CASSSGTGYSNQPQHF. For the CDR3, the DNA is TGTGCCAGCAGCTCCGGGACAGGCTATAGCAATCAGCCCCAGCATTTT. The chain employs TRBV5-8 and TRBJ1-5; 8 nucleotides line up with TRBD1. The length of the CDR3 is 16 residues. V gave up 3 bases and J gave up 0 bases; unmatched junction bases: 5. CDR1 is SGHTS, CDR2 YDEGEE, per germline.

The CDR3 here is CASSNRKPRGEETQYF. The CDR3 DNA follows: TGTGCCAGCAGCAACCGTAAACCCCGTGGAGAAGAGACCCAGTACTTC. This chain connects TRBV7-9 to TRBJ2-5; D is ambiguous. Germline V gene data show CDR1 as SEHNR and CDR2 as FQNEAQ (reference sequence). V was clipped by 5 bases and J by 3 bases, with 19 bases between them. This CDR3 has 16 amino acids.

The chain joins TRBV7-2 to TRBJ2-5, with 7 bases identical to TRBD1. Germline assignment: CDR1 SGHTA and CDR2 FQGNSA. The trim removed 4 bases at V and 6 bases at J, leaving 8 bases unmatched. The CDR3 consists of 14 residues. CDR3 amino acids: CASSYDREPKTQYF. In DNA, the CDR3 is TGTGCCAGCAGCTACGACAGGGAACCAAAGACCCAGTACTTC.

This rearrangement joins TRBV29-1 to TRBJ1-2, with 10 bases that match TRBD1. CDR1 is SQVTM and CDR2 is ANQGSEA in the germline V gene. CDR3 size: 13 residues. The trim removed 6 bases at V and 8 bases at J, leaving 9 bases unmatched. CDR3 sequence reads: CSVGRQGAVGYTF. The CDR3, as DNA: TGCAGCGTCGGAAGACAGGGGGCGGTCGGCTACACCTTC.

Details on this clone: Mismatch with germline at one junction end may stem from a read error. The chain combines TRBV7-7 with TRBJ2-5; 15 bases line up with TRBD2. The CDR3 has 17 residues. Germline CDR1 is SSHAT and CDR2 is FNYEAQ (reference sequence). CDR3: CASSSPQGLAGGETQYF. CDR3 nucleotide sequence: TGTGCTAGCAGCTCCCCCCAGGGACTAGCGGGGGGTGAGACCCAGTACTTC.

V usage is TRBV19 and J usage is TRBJ2-6; D gene ambiguous. Germline assignment: CDR1 LNHDA and CDR2 SQIVND (reference sequence). This CDR3 is built from 15 residues. Trimming cost V 5 bases and J 3 bases, with 11 bases left between them. Written as DNA, the CDR3 is TGTGCCAGTAGTCCCCGACAAGTTGGGGCCAACGTCCTGACTTTC. Its translation: CASSPRQVGANVLTF.

The sample holds a few counts of this clone. A read error may account for a junction end that differs from germline. The chain joins TRBV11-2 to TRBJ1-2; D not certain. CDR1 and CDR2 from the germline V gene are SGHAT and FQNNGV. There are 12 residues in the CDR3. DNA for the CDR3: TGTGCCAGCAGCTCAATCCGAGAGACACGCGACTTC. Translation gives CASSSIRETRDF.

This chain connects TRBV19 to TRBJ1-4; the match to TRBD1 covers 8 bases. The CDR3 is 15 amino acids. Germline-derived CDR1 and CDR2 are LNHDA and SQIVND (reference sequence). V was clipped by 5 bases and J by 4 bases; unmatched bases: 6. This CDR3 reads CASSSGGVDNEKLFF. The CDR3 nucleotides read TGTGCCAGTAGTTCAGGGGGCGTGGATAATGAAAAACTGTTTTTT. Full variable domain (rest looked up from reference TRBV19 and TRBJ1-4): DGGITQSPKYLFRKEGQNVTLSCEQNLNHDAMYWYRQDPGQGLRLIYYSQIVNDFQKGDIAEGYSVSREKKESFPLTVTSAQKNPTAFYLCASSSGGVDNEKLFFGSGTQLSVL.

The chain carries TRBV9 and TRBJ2-7, with D perhaps matching TRBD1 (5 bases). The germline gives CDR1 SGDLS, CDR2 YYNGEE. CDR3 size: 15 residues. V lost 0 bases to trimming and J lost 4 bases, with 14 bases between them. The CDR3 reads CASSVGAGSIYEQYF. Here the CDR3 DNA reads TGTGCCAGCAGCGTAGGGGCAGGGTCAATTTACGAGCAGTACTTC.

This rearrangement joins TRBV2 to TRBJ2-1, with D perhaps matching TRBD2 (6 bases). Per germline, CDR1 SNHLY and CDR2 FYNNEI. The CDR3 sequence is 15 residues long. V was trimmed by 3 bases and J by 7 bases, leaving 16 bases between them. Here the CDR3 reads CASSEWPRGTNEQFF. CDR3 DNA: TGTGCCAGCAGTGAGTGGCCGAGAGGGACTAATGAGCAGTTCTTC.

This clone appeared a few times. Here the CDR3 reads CASSPTSGEYNEQFF. Here the CDR3 DNA reads TGTGCCAGTAGCCCGACTAGCGGGGAGTACAATGAGCAGTTCTTC. The chain couples TRBV19 to TRBJ2-1; 11 positions agree with TRBD2. Germline CDR1 LNHDA, CDR2 SQIVND (reference sequence). The CDR3 consists of 15 residues. The ends lost 6 bases at V and 4 bases at J; junction bases unmatched: 5.

The chain has TRBV25-1 and TRBJ1-1; D gene ambiguous. CDR1 and CDR2 from the germline V gene are MGHDK and SYGVNS. The CDR3 runs 13 residues. The V end was cut by 3 bases, the J end by 2 bases, with 7 bases between. The chain's CDR3 is CASSDSLNTEAFF. CDR3 DNA: TGTGCCAGCAGTGATTCCCTAAACACTGAAGCTTTCTTT.